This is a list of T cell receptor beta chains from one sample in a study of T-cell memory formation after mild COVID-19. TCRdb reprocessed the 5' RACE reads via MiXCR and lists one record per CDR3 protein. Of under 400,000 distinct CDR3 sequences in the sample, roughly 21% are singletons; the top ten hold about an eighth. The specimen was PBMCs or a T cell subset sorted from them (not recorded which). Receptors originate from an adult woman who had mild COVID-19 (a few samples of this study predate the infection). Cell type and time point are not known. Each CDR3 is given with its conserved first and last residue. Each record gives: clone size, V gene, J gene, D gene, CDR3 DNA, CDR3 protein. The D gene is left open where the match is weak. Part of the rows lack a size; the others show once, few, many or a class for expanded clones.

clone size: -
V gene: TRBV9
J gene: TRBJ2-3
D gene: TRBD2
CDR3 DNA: TGTGCCAGCAGCCCCCAACCGGGACTACACACAGATACGCAGTATTTT
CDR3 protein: CASSPQPGLHTDTQYF

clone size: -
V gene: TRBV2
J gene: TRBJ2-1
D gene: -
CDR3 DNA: TGTGCCAGCAGTGAAGCCTGGCTAGCCAGTGAGCAGTTCTTC
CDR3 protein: CASSEAWLASEQFF

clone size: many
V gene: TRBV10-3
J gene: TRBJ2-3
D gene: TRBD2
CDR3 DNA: TGTGCCATCAGTGACGGGGGGGAGGCCACGCAGTATTTT
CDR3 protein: CAISDGGEATQYF

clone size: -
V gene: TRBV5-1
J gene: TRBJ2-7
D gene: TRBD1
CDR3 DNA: TGCGCCAGCAGCTTGGACCCCGGGACAGGGGGAATCGAGCAGTACTTC
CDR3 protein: CASSLDPGTGGIEQYF

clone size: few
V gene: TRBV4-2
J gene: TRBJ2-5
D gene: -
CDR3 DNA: TGTGCCAGCAGCCAAGATCAGGGGGCGGGAGGGTCGGAGACCCAGTACTTC
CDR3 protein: CASSQDQGAGGSETQYF

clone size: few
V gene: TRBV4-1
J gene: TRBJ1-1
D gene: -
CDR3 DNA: TGCGCCAGCAGAGATCCTCGGATACAGTCTGAAGCTTTCTTT
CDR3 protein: CASRDPRIQSEAFF

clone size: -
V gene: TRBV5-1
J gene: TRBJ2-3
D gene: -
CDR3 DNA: TGCGCCAGCAGCCCCGCAAAACTAGGGTTCACAGATACGCAGTATTTT
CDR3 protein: CASSPAKLGFTDTQYF

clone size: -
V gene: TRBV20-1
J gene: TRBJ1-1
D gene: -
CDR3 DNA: TGCAGTGCTAACAGTAGGGTCCTGAACACTGAAGCTTTCTTT
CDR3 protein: CSANSRVLNTEAFF

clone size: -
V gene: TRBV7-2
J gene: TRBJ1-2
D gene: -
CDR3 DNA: TGTGCCAGCAGCTCTATGGGGTATGGCTACACCTTC
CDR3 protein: CASSSMGYGYTF

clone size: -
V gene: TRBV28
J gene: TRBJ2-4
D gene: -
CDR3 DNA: TGTGCCAGCAGGGACAGTCCAGGCATTCAGTACTTC
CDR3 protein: CASRDSPGIQYF

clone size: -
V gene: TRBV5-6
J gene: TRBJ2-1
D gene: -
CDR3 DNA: TGTGCCAGCAGACTCCCAGGCCAGAGCTACAATGAGCAGTTCTTC
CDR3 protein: CASRLPGQSYNEQFF

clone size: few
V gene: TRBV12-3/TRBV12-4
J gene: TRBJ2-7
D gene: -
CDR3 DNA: TGTGCCAGCAGTTTAGCAGTGGGGGCGCGGGAGCAGTACTTC
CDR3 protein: CASSLAVGAREQYF

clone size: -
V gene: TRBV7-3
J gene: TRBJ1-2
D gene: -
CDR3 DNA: TGTGCCAGCAGCTTAACCCACACTCACTATGGCTACACCTTC
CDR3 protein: CASSLTHTHYGYTF

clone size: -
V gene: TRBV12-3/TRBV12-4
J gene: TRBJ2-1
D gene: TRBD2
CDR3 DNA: TGTGCCAGCAGTTTGGGGGGGACGACCTACAATGAGCAGTTCTTC
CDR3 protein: CASSLGGTTYNEQFF

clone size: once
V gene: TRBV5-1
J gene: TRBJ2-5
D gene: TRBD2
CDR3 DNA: TGCGCCAGCAGCCCCACAGCGGGAAGTAGCTGGGAGACCCAGTACTTC
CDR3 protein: CASSPTAGSSWETQYF

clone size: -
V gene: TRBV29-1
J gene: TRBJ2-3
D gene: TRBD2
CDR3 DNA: TGCAGCGTTGAGTCTAGCGGGGGCACAGATACGCAGTATTTT
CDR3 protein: CSVESSGGTDTQYF

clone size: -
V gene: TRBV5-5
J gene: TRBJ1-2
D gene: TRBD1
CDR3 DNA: TGTGCCAGCAGCTTGGGGACAGGCCGTTCTAACTATGGCTACACCTTC
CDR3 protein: CASSLGTGRSNYGYTF

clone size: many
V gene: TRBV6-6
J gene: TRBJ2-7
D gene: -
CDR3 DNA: TGTGCCAGCAGCCCCACAGCCTACGAGCAGTACTTC
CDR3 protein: CASSPTAYEQYF

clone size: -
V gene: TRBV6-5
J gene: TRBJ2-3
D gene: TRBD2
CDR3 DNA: TGTGCCAGCAGTTTGGGCGGGAGTGGGCTGGATACGCAGTATTTT
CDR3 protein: CASSLGGSGLDTQYF

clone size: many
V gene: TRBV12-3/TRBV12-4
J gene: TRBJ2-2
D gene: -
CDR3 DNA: TGTGCCAGCAGTCGGTCTACCGGGGAGCTGTTTTTT
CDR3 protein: CASSRSTGELFF

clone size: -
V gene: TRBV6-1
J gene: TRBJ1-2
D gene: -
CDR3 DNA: TGTGCCAGCAGTGGAGGGCAGGGGTCCCTCTATGGCTACACCTTC
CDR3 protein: CASSGGQGSLYGYTF

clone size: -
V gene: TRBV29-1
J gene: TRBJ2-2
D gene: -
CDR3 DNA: TGCAGCGTTGTTAGGGCGGACACCGGGGAGCTGTTTTTT
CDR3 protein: CSVVRADTGELFF

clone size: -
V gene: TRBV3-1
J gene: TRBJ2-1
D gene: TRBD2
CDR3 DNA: TGTGCCAGCAGCCTTACCGGAGGTAGCGGGAGGGTAAAATTCTTC
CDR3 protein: CASSLTGGSGRVKFF

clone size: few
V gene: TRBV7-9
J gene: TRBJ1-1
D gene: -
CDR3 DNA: TGTGCCAGCAGCCCCCCACTGGGGACTGAAGCTTTCTTT
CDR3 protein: CASSPPLGTEAFF

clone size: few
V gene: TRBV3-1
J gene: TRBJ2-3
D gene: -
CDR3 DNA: TGTGCCAGCAGCCAAGGACCAACCTATACGCAGTATTTT
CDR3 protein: CASSQGPTYTQYF

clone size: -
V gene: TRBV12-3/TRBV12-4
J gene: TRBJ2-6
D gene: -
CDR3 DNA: TGTGCCAGCAGTCCCCAGACCACTGGGGCCAACGTCCTGACTTTC
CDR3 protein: CASSPQTTGANVLTF

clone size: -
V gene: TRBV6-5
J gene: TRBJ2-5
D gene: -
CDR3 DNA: TGTGCCAGCAGCCCTAGCTACCGGGACAACCAAGAGACCCAGTACTTC
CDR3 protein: CASSPSYRDNQETQYF

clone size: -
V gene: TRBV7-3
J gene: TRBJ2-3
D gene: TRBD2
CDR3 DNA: TGTGCCAGCAGCTTTCTAGCGGGAGTGGATACGCAGTATTTT
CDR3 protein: CASSFLAGVDTQYF

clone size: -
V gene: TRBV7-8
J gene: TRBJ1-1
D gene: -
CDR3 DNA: TGTGCCAGCAGCTTAGTCCGGGACACCCTAAACACTGAAGCTTTCTTT
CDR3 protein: CASSLVRDTLNTEAFF

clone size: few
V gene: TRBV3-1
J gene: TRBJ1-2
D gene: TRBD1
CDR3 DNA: TGTGCCAGCAGAGGGACAGGGGAATCCTATGGCTACACCTTC
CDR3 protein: CASRGTGESYGYTF

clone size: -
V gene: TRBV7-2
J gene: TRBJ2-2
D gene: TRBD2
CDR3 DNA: TGTGCCAGCAGCTTACTAGGACTAGCCTTCTTTTATAACTCGAACACCGGGGAGCTGTTTTTT
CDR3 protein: CASSLLGLAFFYNSNTGELFF

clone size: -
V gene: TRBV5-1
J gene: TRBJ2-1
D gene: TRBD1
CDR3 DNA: TGCGCCAGCAGCTTGGCCGATCACACAGGGGGATACAATGAGCAGTTCTTC
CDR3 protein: CASSLADHTGGYNEQFF

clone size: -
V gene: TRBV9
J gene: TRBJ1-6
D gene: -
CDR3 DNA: TGTGCCAGCAGCGTCACAACAGGGTTGTATAATTCACCCCTCCACTTT
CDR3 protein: CASSVTTGLYNSPLHF

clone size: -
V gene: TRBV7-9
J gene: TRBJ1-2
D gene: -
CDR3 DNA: TGTGCCAGCAGCTCGGTCGGCAGGGGTAACTATGGCTACACCTTC
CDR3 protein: CASSSVGRGNYGYTF

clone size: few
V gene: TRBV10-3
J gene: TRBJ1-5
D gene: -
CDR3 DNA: TGTGCCATCACAGATGATAGCAATCAGCCCCAGCATTTT
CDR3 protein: CAITDDSNQPQHF

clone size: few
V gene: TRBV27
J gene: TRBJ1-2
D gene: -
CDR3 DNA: TGTGCCAGCAGTCCGGGGACATATAACTATGGCTACACCTTC
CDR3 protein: CASSPGTYNYGYTF

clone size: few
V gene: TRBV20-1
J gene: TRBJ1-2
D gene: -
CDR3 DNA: TGCAGTGCTAGAGATGGGAACTATGGCTACACCTTC
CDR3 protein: CSARDGNYGYTF

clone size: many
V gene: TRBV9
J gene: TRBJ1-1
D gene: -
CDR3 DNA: TGTGCCAGCAGCCCAATTTTGGGACGGACTGAAGCTTTCTTT
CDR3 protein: CASSPILGRTEAFF

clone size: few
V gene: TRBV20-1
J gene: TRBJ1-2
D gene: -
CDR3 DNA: TGCAGTGCCGTACCCGGTGGAGATGGCTACACCTTC
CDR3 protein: CSAVPGGDGYTF

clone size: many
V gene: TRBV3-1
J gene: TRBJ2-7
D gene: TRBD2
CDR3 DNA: TGTGCCAGCAGCCAAGCGGGGGGAACCTACGAGCAGTACTTC
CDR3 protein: CASSQAGGTYEQYF

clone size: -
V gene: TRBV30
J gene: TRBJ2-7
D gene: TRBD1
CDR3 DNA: TGTGCCTGGGTGCTGGGACAGGGAGGAAACTACGAGCAGTACTTC
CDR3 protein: CAWVLGQGGNYEQYF

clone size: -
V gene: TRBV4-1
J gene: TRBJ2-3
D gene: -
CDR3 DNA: TGCGCCAGCAGCCAAGATACCGGTACGCAGTATTTT
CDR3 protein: CASSQDTGTQYF

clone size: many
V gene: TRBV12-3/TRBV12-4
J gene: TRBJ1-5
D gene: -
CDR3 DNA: TGTGCCAGCAGGCCCCCATCCGGGGGTAGGCCCCAGCATTTT
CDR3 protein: CASRPPSGGRPQHF

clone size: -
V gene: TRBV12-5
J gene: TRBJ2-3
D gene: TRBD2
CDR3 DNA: TGTGCTAGTGGTTTGGTACTCGGGAGGCCGCCGGATACGCAGTATTTT
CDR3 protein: CASGLVLGRPPDTQYF

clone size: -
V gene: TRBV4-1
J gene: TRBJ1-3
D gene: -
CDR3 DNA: TGCGCCAGCAGCCAGTACAGGTTCTCTGGAAACACCATATATTTT
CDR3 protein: CASSQYRFSGNTIYF

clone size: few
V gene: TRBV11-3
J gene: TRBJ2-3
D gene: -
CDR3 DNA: TGTGCCAGCAGCTCCTCGGGGGACGGGAAGGAGACGCAGTATTTT
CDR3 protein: CASSSSGDGKETQYF

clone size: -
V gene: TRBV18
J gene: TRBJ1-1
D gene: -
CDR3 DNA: TGTGCCGGCTCACCAGGAGGTTCGGGCGCTGAAGCTTTCTTT
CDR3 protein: CAGSPGGSGAEAFF

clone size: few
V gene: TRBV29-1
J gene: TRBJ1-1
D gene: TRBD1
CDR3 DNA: TGCAGCGCTATGACAGGGGGGGGCACTGAAGCTTTCTTT
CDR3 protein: CSAMTGGGTEAFF

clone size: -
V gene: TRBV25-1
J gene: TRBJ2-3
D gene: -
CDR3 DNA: TGTGCCAGCAGTGAGGGACATGCAGATACGCAGTATTTT
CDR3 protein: CASSEGHADTQYF

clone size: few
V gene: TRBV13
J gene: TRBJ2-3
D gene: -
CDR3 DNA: TGTGCCAGCAGCCGACCCCAGATGCGGGATACGCAGTATTTT
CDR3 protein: CASSRPQMRDTQYF

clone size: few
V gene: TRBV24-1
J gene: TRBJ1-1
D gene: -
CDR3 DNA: TGTGCCACCAGGGGAAGTTGGACTGAAGCTTTCTTT
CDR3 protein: CATRGSWTEAFF

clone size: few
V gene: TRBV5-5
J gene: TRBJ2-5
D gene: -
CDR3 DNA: TGTGCCAGCAGCACTGGGGCCCAAGAGACCCAGTACTTC
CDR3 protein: CASSTGAQETQYF